This T cell receptor beta chain was retrieved from a study of vaccination and CD4 T cells after COVID-19. For the study at large: Convalescent patients gave post-COVID blood a median approximately 94 days post-diagnosis, range 35 to 161. The peptides that stimulated the cells were overlapping spike peptides from SARS-CoV-2, HCoV-NL63, HCoV-OC43 and HCoV-229E.

Study-wide results and limits: Analysis covered relatively few convalescent patients and lacked any early post-infection timepoints. Spike mono-reactivity held for 304 of 307 vaccine-specific clones in convalescent patients.

Noted treatment: approximately nine-day PBMC culture with coronavirus spike peptide pools or control peptides (ViraFEST assay). Oncomine TCR Beta short-read sequencing was applied to DNA from cultured CD4+ T cells. One entry per CDR3 protein results from TCRdb running MiXCR on the PCR reads. In the table there are approximately 9,000 distinct CDR3 sequences, 60% to 70% of which are singletons. As concerns this clonotype: What it recognizes is unknown.

The TCR sequence derives from a human donor who had recovered from COVID-19. The specimen sequenced was CD4+ T cells from blood, cultured in vitro.

The CDR3 coding sequence is TGCGCCAGCAGCCAAGATCGGGGTAACTCCCTCCACTTT. Translated: CASSQDRGNSLHF. The chain combines TRBV4-3 with TRBJ1-6; D is unresolved. CDR3 length equals 13 residues. V was cut by 0 bases and J by 14 bases, with 11 bases left in between. Germline V gene sequence: CDR1 LGHNA, CDR2 YSLEER.